The 25 T cell receptor beta chains reported below all come from one sample, sequenced in a study of blood T cell repertoires in COVID-19. Using immunoSEQ multiplex PCR, the repertoire was profiled, and TCRdb retains in-frame clones only, with some absent. The sample has approximately 300,000 clones, over 75% seen once. Specimen: PBMCs or T cells enriched from blood (not recorded which). The receptor set was obtained from a woman aged 18-29 years who had recovered from COVID-19.

This clone was seen a handful of times. The CDR3 is CASSRTPDQSNQPQHF. In DNA, the CDR3 is TGTGCCAGCAGCCGCACCCCAGATCAAAGCAATCAGCCCCAGCATTTT. J is TRBJ1-5 and V is TRBV28, with no clear D. The CDR3 runs to 16 residues. Trimming left V 6 bases short and J 1 base short, with 16 bases between. Germline V lookup: CDR1 MDHEN, CDR2 SYDVKM.

V usage is TRBV28 and J usage is TRBJ1-2; D is ambiguous. Germline-derived CDR1 and CDR2 are MDHEN and SYDVKM. V shed 2 bases and J shed 2 bases, with 9 bases lying between them. The CDR3 contains 14 residues. CDR3 sequence (DNA): TGTGCCAGCAGTTTAAGTCAGATAAACTATGGCTACACCTTC. This encodes CASSLSQINYGYTF.

V and J are TRBV28 and TRBJ2-1; maybe TRBD1 (5 bases). Trimming removed 8 bases from V and 3 bases from J, with 14 bases in between. Germline assignment: CDR1 MDHEN and CDR2 SYDVKM. The CDR3 consists of 14 residues. The CDR3 region has the DNA TGTGCCAGCCATGACAAGGGGAACTACAATGAGCAGTTCTTC. This sequence encodes CASHDKGNYNEQFF. The whole variable domain, remainder taken from reference TRBV28 and TRBJ2-1, is DVKVTQSSRYLVKRTGEKVFLECVQDMDHENMFWYRQDPGLGLRLIYFSYDVKMKEKGDIPEGYSVSREKKERFSLILESASTNQTSMYLCASHDKGNYNEQFFGPGTRLTVL.

This clone was picked up a small number of times. The CDR3 loop reads CASAYRVNTEAFF. Here the CDR3 DNA reads TGTGCCAGTGCGTACAGGGTGAACACTGAAGCTTTCTTT. This chain joins TRBV19 and TRBJ1-1; maybe TRBD1 (6 bases). Germline V gene sequence: CDR1 LNHDA, CDR2 SQIVND (reference sequence). This CDR3 spans 13 amino acids. V was shortened by 8 bases and J by 0 bases, with 10 bases between the two germline ends.

This chain connects TRBV5-8 to TRBJ2-7, with a possible D match to TRBD1 (6 bases). Germline V CDR1 and CDR2: SGHTS, YDEGEE. V was trimmed by 3 bases and J by 4 bases, leaving 17 bases between them. The CDR3 is made up of 15 amino acids. As DNA, the CDR3 is TGTGCCAGCAGCTCACAGGGCAATCTAGGATACGAGCAGTACTTC. This encodes CASSSQGNLGYEQYF.

The rearrangement uses TRBV5-5 and TRBJ2-6; 9 bases align to TRBD1. The CDR3 totals 14 residues. Trimming removed 7 bases from V and 2 bases from J; junction bases left unmatched: 1. Germline V gene data show CDR1 as SGHKS and CDR2 as YYEKEE (reference sequence). CDR3 amino acids: CASWDRAGANVLTF. The CDR3 nucleotides read TGTGCCAGCTGGGACAGGGCTGGGGCCAACGTCCTGACTTTC.

This sequence joins TRBV2 and TRBJ1-3; no firm D call. V lost 2 bases, J lost 0 bases, and 8 bases lay in between. The CDR3 is 15 residues long. CDR1 is SNHLY, CDR2 FYNNEI, per germline. Here the CDR3 DNA reads TGTGCCAGCAGTGAAACATGGAGCTCTGGAAACACCATATATTTT. Its protein product is CASSETWSSGNTIYF.

This clone has a single count. The chain carries TRBV3-1 (or the pseudogene TRBV3-2) and TRBJ2-7; weak D call: TRBD2 (5 bases). Germline assignment: CDR1 LGHDT and CDR2 YNNKEL (reference sequence). This CDR3 region has 16 residues. Trimming stripped 4 bases from V and 1 base from J, with 17 bases between. The CDR3: CASSLRGATLSYEQYF. As DNA, the CDR3 is TGTGCCAGCAGCCTCCGGGGAGCTACGCTATCCTACGAGCAGTACTTC.

The chain combines TRBV19 with TRBJ2-3; 7 bases are a match to TRBD1. CDR3 length: 15 amino acids. V trimming: 6 bases; J trimming: 6 bases; junction bases outside the gene matches: 12. Germline CDR1 LNHDA, CDR2 SQIVND (reference sequence). This CDR3 reads CASRGRGRPVDTQYF. The CDR3 DNA is TGTGCCAGTAGAGGCAGGGGGAGACCGGTGGATACGCAGTATTTT.

The chain couples TRBV10-3 to TRBJ2-3; 8 bases match TRBD1. Germline values: CDR1 ENHRY, CDR2 SYGVKD. The V segment lost 6 bases and the J segment 4 bases; nucleotides outside the gene matches: 9. The CDR3 totals 15 residues. The CDR3 loop reads CAIRIDRGDADTQYF. The CDR3 nucleotides are TGTGCCATCAGGATTGACAGGGGTGACGCAGATACGCAGTATTTT.

The chain combines TRBV5-4 with TRBJ2-3; 7 nucleotides agree with TRBD2. CDR3 size: 14 residues. Per germline, CDR1 SGHNT and CDR2 YYREEE (reference sequence). J gave up 0 bases and V 9 bases, and 7 bases lay outside the gene matches. In DNA form, the CDR3 reads TGTGCCATCAAGGGCGGGAGAAGCACAGATACGCAGTATTTT. Residues: CAIKGGRSTDTQYF.

The chain uses TRBV5-6 and TRBJ2-2; D remains unclear. Germline V gene data show CDR1 as SGHDT and CDR2 as YYEEEE. V was clipped by 4 bases and J by 0 bases, with 7 bases between them. This CDR3 has 14 residues. Here the CDR3 reads CASSGRPNTGELFF. The CDR3 DNA is TGTGCCAGCAGCGGCCGTCCGAACACCGGGGAGCTGTTTTTT.

The genes are TRBV15 and TRBJ1-6, with TRBD1 matching over 10 bases. This CDR3 spans 16 amino acids. Germline V lookup: CDR1 LNHNV, CDR2 YYDKDF (reference sequence). V was clipped by 5 bases and J by 8 bases; unmatched bases: 9. The CDR3 sequence: CATSPTIGQGDSPLHF. As DNA, the CDR3 is TGTGCCACCAGCCCTACTATTGGACAGGGGGATTCACCCCTCCACTTT.

The chain couples TRBV30 to TRBJ2-1, with D unclear. The germline V and J ends were trimmed by 7 bases and 1 base, with 14 bases remaining between them. The CDR3 has 14 residues. The germline V gene has CDR1 GTSNPN and CDR2 SVGIG (reference sequence). CDR3 amino acids: CASLDPGSYNEQFF. In DNA form, the CDR3 reads TGTGCCTCGTTGGATCCGGGTTCCTACAATGAGCAGTTCTTC.

The chain employs TRBV16 and TRBJ1-4, with D perhaps matching TRBD1 (5 bases). The ends were cut back, 3 bases at V and 5 bases at J, with 13 bases in the middle. Germline CDR1 reads KGHSY; CDR2 reads FQNENV. There are 15 residues in the CDR3. CDR3 protein: CASSQSGHLNEKLFF. The CDR3 DNA sequence: TGTGCCAGCAGCCAGTCAGGGCACCTCAATGAAAAACTGTTTTTT.

The chain recombines TRBV7-3 with TRBJ1-2; possibly TRBD1 for D (5 bases). Trimming stripped 5 bases from V and 8 bases from J, with 15 bases between. CDR1 SGHTA and CDR2 FQGTGA come from the germline V gene. There are 13 residues in the CDR3. The CDR3 reads CASSTDQGLGYTF. The DNA for the CDR3 is TGTGCCAGCAGCACGGACCAGGGTTTAGGCTACACCTTC.

The rearrangement links TRBV19 to TRBJ1-1; D is perhaps TRBD1 (6 bases). The CDR3 extends over 13 amino acids. Trimming cost V 7 bases and J 1 base, with 10 bases left between them. Germline CDR1 and CDR2: LNHDA and SQIVND (reference sequence). CDR3 region: CASNLDRNTEAFF. The CDR3 region has the DNA TGTGCCAGTAATCTGGACAGGAACACTGAAGCTTTCTTT.

V is TRBV6-5 and J is TRBJ1-3; no reliable D call. With 6 bases removed from V and 0 bases from J, the gap between germline ends came to 9 bases. The CDR3 has 14 residues. Germline V gene data show CDR1 as MNHEY and CDR2 as SVGAGI. CDR3 amino acids: CASSTHFSGNTIYF. The CDR3 DNA is TGTGCCAGCAGCACACATTTCTCTGGAAACACCATATATTTT.

The chain uses TRBV11-1 and TRBJ1-1; D is possibly TRBD1 (5 bases). The V gene's germline CDR1 is SGHAT and CDR2 FQDESV (reference sequence). The V and J ends lost 8 bases and 7 bases respectively, with 17 bases between them. The CDR3 spans 13 residues. CDR3 sequence: CASSLTEANEAFF. CDR3 coding DNA: TGTGCCAGCTCTTTGACAGAAGCTAATGAAGCTTTCTTT.

Of note for this clone: Other DNA sequences in the sample encode the same CDR3. This chain links TRBV3-1 (or the pseudogene TRBV3-2) with TRBJ2-2, with a weak D call TRBD2 (5 bases). Trimming removed 1 base from V and 8 bases from J, with 5 bases in between. Germline CDR1 is LGHDT and CDR2 is YNNKEL (reference sequence). The CDR3 is 12 amino acids. The CDR3 protein is CASSQGGGELFF. For the CDR3, the DNA is TGTGCCAGCAGCCAAGGCGGGGGGGAGCTGTTTTTT.

The chain employs TRBV19 and TRBJ1-5, with 7 bases identical to TRBD1. Germline V CDR1 and CDR2: LNHDA, SQIVND (reference sequence). J lost 2 bases, V lost 5 bases, and 12 bases had no gene match. CDR3 length: 17 amino acids. CDR3 DNA sequence: TGTGCCAGTAGTGGCAGACAGGGTGTAATTGGCAATCAGCCCCAGCATTTT. Protein: CASSGRQGVIGNQPQHF.

With regard to this clone: Germline is not matched at one junction end, which may reflect a read error. J is TRBJ2-1 and V is TRBV7-7, with D perhaps TRBD2 (7 bases). This CDR3 spans 15 amino acids. Germline lookup yields CDR1 SSHAT and CDR2 FNYEAQ (reference sequence). The DNA of the CDR3 is TGTGCTAGCAGCTTAGGGGGGGGCTCCTACAATGAGCAGTTCTTC. Translating it yields CASSLGGGSYNEQFF.

Note on this clone: At one end, the junction sequence differs from germline, possibly due to a read error. The rearrangement uses TRBV6-5 and TRBJ2-3; D is unclear. The CDR3 length is 12 residues. Germline-derived CDR1 and CDR2 are MNHEY and SVGAGI. The CDR3 coding sequence is TGTGCCAGCAGCCCCGGGTCCGGGTCAACCATTTTT. Its translation is CASSPGSGSTIF.

This chain connects TRBV10-3 to TRBJ2-3, with 12 bases matching TRBD2. The CDR3 length is 14 residues. V shed 8 bases, J shed 4 bases, and the junction held 4 bases outside the gene matches. The germline gives CDR1 ENHRY, CDR2 SYGVKD. The CDR3 DNA reads as TGTGCCATCGCTAGCGGGGGGGGAGCAGATACGCAGTATTTT. Encoded protein: CAIASGGGADTQYF.

CDR3 DNA sequence: TGTGCCAGCAGTTCTTCCAGCAATGAGCAGTTCTTC. It yields the protein CASSSSSNEQFF. J is TRBJ2-1 and V is TRBV28; D is unresolved. Germline values: CDR1 MDHEN, CDR2 SYDVKM. V lost 4 bases to trimming and J lost 6 bases, with 7 bases between them. The CDR3 is made up of 12 amino acids.